The next 20 T cell receptor beta chains were all read from a single sample in a study of blood T cell repertoires in COVID-19 (dated by TCRdb to 2018 to 2021). Libraries were constructed by the immunoSEQ multiplex PCR assay. In its TCRdb copy, this immuneACCESS table keeps in-frame sequences only and misses some clones. Where compared with another copy, unresolved V genes explain less than half of these, and the others have no known cause. The sample records 95,000 to 150,000 clones, 88% of which are singletons. The biggest ten clones account for 0.88% of the sample. Sample: peripheral blood. The receptors derive from a woman aged 45-59 years with active or convalescent COVID-19.

The gene calls are TRBV28 and TRBJ2-7, with a possible D match to TRBD1 (6 bases). From germline, CDR1 is MDHEN and CDR2 SYDVKM. The V end lost 6 bases, the J end lost 0 bases, and 12 bases lay between the germline ends. The CDR3 runs 14 residues. In DNA, the CDR3 is TGTGCCAGCAGCCGACTACAGGGCTCCTACGAGCAGTACTTC. This translates into CASSRLQGSYEQYF.

The gene calls are TRBV11-2 and TRBJ1-5; D is undetermined. Germline V CDR1 and CDR2: SGHAT, FQNNGV. Trimming took off 1 base at V and 5 bases at J, with 6 bases between the two ends. The CDR3 sequence is 13 residues long. CDR3 DNA: TGTGCCAGCAGCTTAGCGGTCGATCAGCCCCAGCATTTT. Its translation: CASSLAVDQPQHF.

The chain has TRBV28 and TRBJ2-5; 8 bases are shared with TRBD1. Trimming at V came to 3 bases and at J to 2 bases, leaving 8 bases not matched to a gene. The CDR3 has 16 residues. Germline V gene data show CDR1 as MDHEN and CDR2 as SYDVKM. In nucleotides, the CDR3 is TGTGCCAGCAGTTTTATCAGGGGGCCATTACAAGAGACCCAGTACTTC. Its translation is CASSFIRGPLQETQYF.

The V gene is TRBV19, the J gene TRBJ1-1; tentatively, D is TRBD1 (5 bases). The CDR3 consists of 14 residues. Germline V lookup: CDR1 LNHDA, CDR2 SQIVND (reference sequence). Trimming pared 5 bases from V and 7 bases from J, leaving 17 bases between. The CDR3, as DNA: TGTGCCAGTAGTTTCCCCGCGGGGGTCGGTGAAGCTTTCTTT. Protein product: CASSFPAGVGEAFF.

The J gene is TRBJ2-7, the V gene TRBV25-1; the D gene is possibly TRBD1 (5 bases). Trimming left V 6 bases short and J 2 bases short, with 8 bases between. The germline V gene has CDR1 MGHDK and CDR2 SYGVNS. The length of the CDR3 is 12 residues. The CDR3 sequence: CASSTGPYEQYF. CDR3 nucleotides: TGTGCCAGCAGCACAGGCCCCTACGAGCAGTACTTC.

This chain links TRBV3-1 (or the pseudogene TRBV3-2) with TRBJ2-5; 8 nucleotides align to TRBD2. Germline CDR1 and CDR2: LGHDT and YNNKEL (reference sequence). The CDR3 is 16 amino acids. V shed 2 bases, J shed 2 bases, and the junction held 7 bases outside the gene matches. The CDR3 region is CASSQIGLALQETQYF. CDR3 bases: TGTGCCAGCAGCCAAATAGGACTAGCACTACAAGAGACCCAGTACTTC.

The chain couples TRBV27 to TRBJ2-1; D is undetermined. V was cut by 0 bases and J by 5 bases, with 5 bases left in between. The CDR3 has 13 residues. CDR1 and CDR2 from the germline V gene are MNHEY and SMNVEV (reference sequence). CDR3 in amino acids: CASSLSGDNEQFF. CDR3 nucleotide sequence: TGTGCCAGCAGTTTATCGGGCGACAATGAGCAGTTCTTC.

This rearrangement joins TRBV19 to TRBJ1-2; 7 bases line up with TRBD1. The V gene end was trimmed by 4 bases and the J gene end by 6 bases; junction bases not matched to a gene: 14. Germline V gives CDR1 LNHDA, CDR2 SQIVND (reference sequence). The CDR3 extends over 16 amino acids. The CDR3 sequence: CASSTRRGQLGDGYTF. Written as DNA, the CDR3 is TGTGCCAGTAGTACCCGGAGGGGACAGTTAGGCGATGGCTACACCTTC. The whole variable domain, remainder taken from reference TRBV19 and TRBJ1-2, is DGGITQSPKYLFRKEGQNVTLSCEQNLNHDAMYWYRQDPGQGLRLIYYSQIVNDFQKGDIAEGYSVSREKKESFPLTVTSAQKNPTAFYLCASSTRRGQLGDGYTFGSGTRLTVV.

This chain links TRBV19 with TRBJ1-1, with D maybe TRBD1 (6 bases). This CDR3 is 14 amino acids long. V was pared by 6 bases and J by 0 bases, with 11 bases between. Per germline, CDR1 LNHDA and CDR2 SQIVND (reference sequence). DNA for the CDR3: TGTGCCAGTAGACTGGACAGAATGAACACTGAAGCTTTCTTT. The encoded protein is CASRLDRMNTEAFF. Together with reference TRBV19 and TRBJ1-1, the CDR3 gives the full variable domain: DGGITQSPKYLFRKEGQNVTLSCEQNLNHDAMYWYRQDPGQGLRLIYYSQIVNDFQKGDIAEGYSVSREKKESFPLTVTSAQKNPTAFYLCASRLDRMNTEAFFGQGTRLTVV.

The rearrangement uses TRBV19 and TRBJ1-2, with TRBD1 matching over 7 bases. This CDR3 has 13 amino acids. Germline trimming cut 6 bases from V and 4 bases from J; bases unmatched to any gene: 5. CDR1 is LNHDA and CDR2 is SQIVND in the germline V gene (reference sequence). The CDR3 DNA follows: TGTGCCAGTAGGGCCGGGACAGTCTATGGCTACACCTTC. Translation gives CASRAGTVYGYTF.

V usage is TRBV7-2 and J usage is TRBJ2-7; 11 nucleotides agree with TRBD2. Per the germline V gene, CDR1 is SGHTA and CDR2 is FQGNSA. The V segment lost 3 bases and the J segment 2 bases; nucleotides outside the gene matches: 3. The CDR3 has 15 residues. For the CDR3, the DNA is TGTGCCAGCAGCTTTGTAGCGGGAGGGCCCTACGAGCAGTACTTC. Translated, it gives CASSFVAGGPYEQYF.

The genes are TRBV28 and TRBJ2-5; 8 bases match TRBD2. The CDR3 loop spans 16 amino acids. Trimming removed 2 bases from V and 5 bases from J; junction bases left unmatched: 10. Germline V gene lookup returns CDR1 MDHEN and CDR2 SYDVKM. CDR3 sequence: CASSLGLAGNLETQYF. The CDR3 region has the DNA TGTGCCAGCAGTTTAGGCCTAGCGGGCAACCTGGAGACCCAGTACTTC. The full variable domain, in which reference TRBV28 and TRBJ2-5 provide the parts outside the CDR3, is DVKVTQSSRYLVKRTGEKVFLECVQDMDHENMFWYRQDPGLGLRLIYFSYDVKMKEKGDIPEGYSVSREKKERFSLILESASTNQTSMYLCASSLGLAGNLETQYFGPGTRLLVL.

J is TRBJ2-1 and V is TRBV25-1; TRBD2 aligns across 8 bases. The germline gives CDR1 MGHDK, CDR2 SYGVNS. Trimming took 8 bases from V and 6 from J; bases not matched to a gene: 6. The length of the CDR3 is 13 residues. This chain's CDR3 is CASDPGLGNEQFF. In DNA, the CDR3 is TGTGCCAGCGACCCGGGACTAGGCAATGAGCAGTTCTTC.

The gene calls are TRBV5-8 and TRBJ1-6; 7 positions agree with TRBD1. V trimming: 2 bases; J trimming: 7 bases; junction bases outside the gene matches: 6. CDR3 length: 15 residues. CDR1 is SGHTS and CDR2 is YDEGEE in the germline V gene. This chain's CDR3 is CASSLQGSLNSPLHF. The CDR3 coding sequence is TGTGCCAGCAGCTTACAGGGGAGTTTGAATTCACCCCTCCACTTT.

The V and J genes are TRBV9 and TRBJ2-5, with TRBD2 matching 7 bases. CDR3 length: 14 amino acids. The junction had 7 bases not matched to a gene; V was cut back by 3 bases and J by 5 bases. Germline lookup yields CDR1 SGDLS and CDR2 YYNGEE. DNA of the CDR3: TGTGCCAGCAGCGGCCGGACTAGTTTGGAGACCCAGTACTTC. Protein: CASSGRTSLETQYF.

V is TRBV5-1 and J is TRBJ2-7; 12 bases are a match to TRBD1. From germline, CDR1 is SGHRS and CDR2 YFSETQ. The CDR3 contains 14 residues. The V gene end was trimmed by 3 bases and the J gene end by 6 bases; junction bases not matched to a gene: 4. The CDR3 sequence is CASSWGQGAGEQYF. CDR3 DNA sequence: TGCGCCAGCAGCTGGGGACAGGGGGCGGGCGAGCAGTACTTC.

The V and J genes are TRBV6-5 and TRBJ1-2; the D is unclear. Germline-derived CDR1 and CDR2 are MNHEY and SVGAGI. The CDR3 is 14 amino acids. The V and J ends lost 6 bases and 4 bases respectively, with 15 bases between them. The CDR3 sequence: CASSPPASTYGYTF. CDR3 nucleotide sequence: TGTGCCAGCAGCCCCCCCGCCAGTACCTATGGCTACACCTTC.

About this clone itself: Other DNA sequences in the sample encode the same CDR3. The V call is TRBV28, the J call TRBJ1-2; D remains unclear. The CDR3 has 12 amino acids. Trimming took 3 bases from V and 4 from J, leaving 6 bases between them. Germline CDR1 and CDR2: MDHEN and SYDVKM. The CDR3 reads CASSLRGYGYTF. The DNA for the CDR3 is TGTGCCAGCAGTTTGCGAGGCTATGGCTACACCTTC.

The chain employs TRBV3-1 (or the pseudogene TRBV3-2) and TRBJ1-5, with D perhaps TRBD1 (6 bases). V was pared by 3 bases and J by 4 bases, with 10 bases between. Germline V gives CDR1 LGHDT, CDR2 YNNKEL (reference sequence). The CDR3 extends over 14 amino acids. CDR3: CASSQKQGNQPQHF. CDR3 coding DNA: TGTGCCAGCAGCCAGAAACAGGGAAATCAGCCCCAGCATTTT.

This rearrangement joins TRBV5-4 to TRBJ2-7; 7 bases align to TRBD2. The V gene's germline CDR1 is SGHNT and CDR2 YYREEE (reference sequence). The junction had 9 bases not matched to a gene; V was cut back by 0 bases and J by 3 bases. The CDR3 contains 16 residues. The CDR3 loop reads CASSLGDPREDYEQYF. The CDR3 DNA sequence: TGTGCCAGCAGCTTGGGGGACCCCCGGGAGGACTACGAGCAGTACTTC. The full variable domain, in which reference TRBV5-4 and TRBJ2-7 provide the parts outside the CDR3, is ETGVTQSPTHLIKTRGQQVTLRCSSQSGHNTVSWYQQALGQGPQFIFQYYREEENGRGNFPPRFSGLQFPNYSSELNVNALELDDSALYLCASSLGDPREDYEQYFGPGTRLTVT.